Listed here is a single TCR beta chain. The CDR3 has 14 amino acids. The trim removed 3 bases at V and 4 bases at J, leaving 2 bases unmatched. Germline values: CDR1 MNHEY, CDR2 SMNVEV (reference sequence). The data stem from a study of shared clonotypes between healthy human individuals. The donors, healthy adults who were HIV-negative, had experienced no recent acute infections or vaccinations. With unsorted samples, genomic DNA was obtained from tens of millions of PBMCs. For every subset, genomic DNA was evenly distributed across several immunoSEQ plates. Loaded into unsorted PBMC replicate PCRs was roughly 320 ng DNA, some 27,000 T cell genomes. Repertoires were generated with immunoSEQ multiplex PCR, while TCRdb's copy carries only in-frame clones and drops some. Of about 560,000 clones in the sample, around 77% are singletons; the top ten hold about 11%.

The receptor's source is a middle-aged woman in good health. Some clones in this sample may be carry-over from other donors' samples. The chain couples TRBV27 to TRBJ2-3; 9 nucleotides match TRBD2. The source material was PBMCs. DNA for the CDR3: TGTGCCAGCAGTTTTAGCGGGAGCTCAGATACGCAGTATTTT. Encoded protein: CASSFSGSSDTQYF.